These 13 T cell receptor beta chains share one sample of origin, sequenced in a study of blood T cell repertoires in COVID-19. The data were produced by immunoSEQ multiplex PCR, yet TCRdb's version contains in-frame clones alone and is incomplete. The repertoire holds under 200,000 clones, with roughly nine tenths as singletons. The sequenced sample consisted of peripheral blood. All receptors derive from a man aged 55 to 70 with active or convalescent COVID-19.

The CDR3 DNA reads TGTGCCAGCAGCCGAGGGGGACCTGAAGCTTTCTTT. Translated, it gives CASSRGGPEAFF. The chain is built from TRBV7-9 and TRBJ1-1, with D possibly matching TRBD1 (6 bases). The CDR3 length is 12 residues. V was clipped by 5 bases and J by 6 bases, with 10 bases between them. Looked up from germline, CDR1 is SEHNR and CDR2 is FQNEAQ (reference sequence).

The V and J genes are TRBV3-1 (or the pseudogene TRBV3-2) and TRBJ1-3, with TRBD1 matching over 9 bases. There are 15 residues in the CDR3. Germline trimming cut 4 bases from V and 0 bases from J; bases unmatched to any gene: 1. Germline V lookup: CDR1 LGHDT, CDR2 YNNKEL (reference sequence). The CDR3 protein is CASSRQGDSGNTIYF. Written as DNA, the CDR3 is TGTGCCAGCAGCCGACAGGGGGACTCTGGAAACACCATATATTTT.

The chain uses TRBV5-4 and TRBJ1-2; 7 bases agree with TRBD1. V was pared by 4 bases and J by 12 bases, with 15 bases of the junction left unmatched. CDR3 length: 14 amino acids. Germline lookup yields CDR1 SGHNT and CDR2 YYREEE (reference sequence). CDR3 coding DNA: TGTGCCAGCAGCAGGGAGGAGGGGGCCGGAGGGCACACCTTC. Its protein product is CASSREEGAGGHTF.

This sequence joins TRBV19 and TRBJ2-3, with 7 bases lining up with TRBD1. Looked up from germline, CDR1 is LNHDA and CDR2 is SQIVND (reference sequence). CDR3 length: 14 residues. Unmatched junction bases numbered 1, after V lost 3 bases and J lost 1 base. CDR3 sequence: CASSITGGTDTQYF. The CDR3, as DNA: TGTGCCAGTAGTATTACAGGGGGCACAGATACGCAGTATTTT.

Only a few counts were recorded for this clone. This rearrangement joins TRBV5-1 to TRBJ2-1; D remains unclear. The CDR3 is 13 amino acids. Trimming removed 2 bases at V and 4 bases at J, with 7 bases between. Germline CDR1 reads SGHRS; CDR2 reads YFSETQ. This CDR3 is CASSLVQYNEQFF. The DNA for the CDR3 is TGCGCCAGCAGCTTAGTCCAGTACAATGAGCAGTTCTTC.

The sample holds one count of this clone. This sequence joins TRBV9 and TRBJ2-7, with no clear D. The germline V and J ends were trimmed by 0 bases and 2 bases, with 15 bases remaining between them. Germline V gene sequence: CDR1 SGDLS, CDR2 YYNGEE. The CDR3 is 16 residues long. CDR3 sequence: CASSVESTVHTYEQYF. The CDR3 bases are TGTGCCAGCAGCGTAGAGTCAACAGTTCATACCTACGAGCAGTACTTC.

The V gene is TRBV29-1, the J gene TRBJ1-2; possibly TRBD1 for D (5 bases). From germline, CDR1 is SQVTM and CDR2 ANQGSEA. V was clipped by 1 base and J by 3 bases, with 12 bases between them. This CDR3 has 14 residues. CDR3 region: CSVEVGQSYYGYTF. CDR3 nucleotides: TGCAGCGTTGAAGTAGGACAATCCTACTATGGCTACACCTTC.

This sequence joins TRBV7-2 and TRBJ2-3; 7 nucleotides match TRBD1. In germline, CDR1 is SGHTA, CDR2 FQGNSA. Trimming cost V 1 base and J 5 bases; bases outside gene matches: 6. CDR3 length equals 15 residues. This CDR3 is CASSLVLQGRDTQYF. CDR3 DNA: TGTGCCAGCAGCTTAGTATTACAGGGGAGAGATACGCAGTATTTT. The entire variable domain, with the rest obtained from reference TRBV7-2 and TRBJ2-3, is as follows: GAGVSQSPSNKVTEKGKDVELRCDPISGHTALYWYRQSLGQGLEFLIYFQGNSAPDKSGLPSDRFSAERTGGSVSTLTIQRTQQEDSAVYLCASSLVLQGRDTQYFGPGTRLTVL.

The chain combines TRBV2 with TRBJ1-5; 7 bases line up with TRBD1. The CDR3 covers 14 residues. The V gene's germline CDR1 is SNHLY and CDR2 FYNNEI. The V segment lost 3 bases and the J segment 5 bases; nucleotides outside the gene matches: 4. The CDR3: CASSDRDRYQPQHF. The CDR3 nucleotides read TGTGCCAGCAGTGACAGGGACAGATATCAGCCCCAGCATTTT.

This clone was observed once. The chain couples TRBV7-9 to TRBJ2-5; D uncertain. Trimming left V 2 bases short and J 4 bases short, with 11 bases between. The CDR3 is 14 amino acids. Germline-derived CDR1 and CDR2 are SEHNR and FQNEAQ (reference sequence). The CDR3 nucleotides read TGTGCCAGCAGCTTAATCAGTTTTCCAGAGACCCAGTACTTC. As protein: CASSLISFPETQYF. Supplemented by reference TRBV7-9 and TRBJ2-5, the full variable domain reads DTGVSQNPRHKITKRGQNVTFRCDPISEHNRLYWYRQTLGQGPEFLTYFQNEAQLEKSRLLSDRFSAERPKGSFSTLEIQRTEQGDSAMYLCASSLISFPETQYFGPGTRLLVL.

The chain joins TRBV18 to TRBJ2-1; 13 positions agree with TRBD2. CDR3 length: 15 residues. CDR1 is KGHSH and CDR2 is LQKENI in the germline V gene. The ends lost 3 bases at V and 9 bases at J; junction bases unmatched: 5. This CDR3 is CASSPGLAGVPEQFF. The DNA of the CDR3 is TGTGCCAGCTCACCTGGACTAGCGGGGGTTCCTGAGCAGTTCTTC.

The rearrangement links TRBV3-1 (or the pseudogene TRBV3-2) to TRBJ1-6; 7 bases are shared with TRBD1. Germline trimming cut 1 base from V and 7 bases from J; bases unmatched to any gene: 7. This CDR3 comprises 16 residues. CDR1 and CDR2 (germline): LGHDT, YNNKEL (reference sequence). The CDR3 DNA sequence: TGTGCCAGCAGCCAAGGACAGGGATTTGGAAATTCACCCCTCCACTTT. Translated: CASSQGQGFGNSPLHF.

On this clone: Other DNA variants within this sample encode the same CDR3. The CDR3 sequence is CASSQGTANSPLHF. In DNA, the CDR3 is TGTGCCAGCAGCCAAGGGACAGCCAATTCACCCCTCCACTTT. The chain employs TRBV3-1 (or the pseudogene TRBV3-2) and TRBJ1-6; D possibly corresponds to TRBD1 (6 bases). V lost 1 base to trimming and J lost 7 bases, with 8 bases between them. Germline V gene lookup returns CDR1 LGHDT and CDR2 YNNKEL (reference sequence). The CDR3 is 14 residues long.